The clone carrying this T cell receptor (beta chain) has a handful of counts. Those who participated ranged in age from roughly 18 to 100 years and resided in about two dozen US areas. Cohort 3 donors were reported recovered after two negative PCRs, clearance, or symptom resolution. The data are from a study of blood T cell repertoires in COVID-19. Whole-study context: Acute and convalescent COVID-19 samples came from the United States, Italy and Spain.

The CDR3 is made up of 14 amino acids. CDR1 and CDR2 from the germline V gene are SGHNT and YYREEE (reference sequence). The V end lost 5 bases, the J end lost 2 bases, and 13 bases lay between the germline ends. As processed by the authors: Nucleated cell number was recorded as an estimate derived from reference gene primer amplification. Sequencing used immunoSEQ multiplex PCR; TCRdb keeps in-frame clones, though not all of them. V, J and clone size were drawn from that table, and D and trimming were deduced from the DNA. The sample carries 150,000 to 200,000 clones, about 80% recorded once. The V and J genes are TRBV5-4 and TRBJ1-2; no definite D call. The clonotype comes from a man aged 45 to 65 who had recovered from COVID-19. The sequenced sample was PBMCs or T cells enriched from blood (not recorded which). The CDR3 DNA is TGTGCCAGCAGTGGGCAGACCGTAAACTATGGCTACACCTTC. This gives the protein CASSGQTVNYGYTF.